Presented here are 21 T cell receptor beta chains from one specimen sequenced in a study of spatial heterogeneity in lung cancer. The time point denotes: blood at routine non-recurrence follow-up after resection. TCRdb used MiXCR to reprocess the 5' RACE reads, holding one entry per CDR3 protein. The sample holds 39,000 or so distinct CDR3 sequences; 8% to 11% are singletons and the top ten take more than 15%. This specimen was PBMCs, taken at follow-up. The receptors originated from a female donor with early-stage non-small cell lung cancer.

In its sample, this clonotype was seen many times. The chain links TRBV28 to TRBJ2-7, with D tentatively TRBD1 or TRBD2 (5 bases each). Germline CDR1 and CDR2: MDHEN and SYDVKM. The CDR3 length is 14 residues. Trimming took 6 bases from V and 2 from J, leaving 14 bases between them. The CDR3 DNA follows: TGTGCCAGCAGCGCCCCCTGGGGGACCTACGAGCAGTACTTC. This translates into CASSAPWGTYEQYF.

The chain recombines TRBV12-3 or TRBV12-4 with TRBJ2-7; D gene unclear. The CDR3 consists of 14 residues. V lost 6 bases and J lost 6, with 18 bases in between. The CDR3 DNA reads TGTGCCAGCAGCCCCCGGGTCCTTGGCGGCGAGCAGTACTTC. This translates into CASSPRVLGGEQYF.

The chain has TRBV20-1 and TRBJ2-1, with D tentatively TRBD2 (5 bases). V lost 5 bases and J 6 bases, leaving 17 bases between the germline ends. The CDR3 has 14 residues. The germline V gene encodes CDR1 DFQATT and CDR2 SNEGSKA (reference sequence). CDR3 residues: CSAPSRGGSNEQFF. For the CDR3, the DNA is TGCAGTGCTCCCTCCCGGGGTGGAAGCAATGAGCAGTTCTTC.

This clonotype has a count of ten or more. The rearrangement joins TRBV19 to TRBJ2-6, with a possible D match to TRBD1 (6 bases). Germline V gene data show CDR1 as LNHDA and CDR2 as SQIVND (reference sequence). With 11 bases removed from V and 3 bases from J, the gap between germline ends came to 11 bases. The CDR3 has 13 amino acids. The CDR3: CASRQVGANVLTF. The CDR3 nucleotides are TGTGCCTCCAGACAGGTTGGGGCCAACGTCCTGACTTTC.

The rearrangement joins TRBV27 to TRBJ2-7; D is ambiguous. V was trimmed by 8 bases and J by 0 bases, leaving 17 bases between them. Germline V gene sequence: CDR1 MNHEY, CDR2 SMNVEV (reference sequence). The CDR3 contains 15 residues. The CDR3 loop reads CASGKPGQSSYEQYF. The CDR3 DNA is TGTGCCAGCGGTAAACCCGGCCAAAGCTCCTACGAGCAGTACTTC.

This clonotype has only a few counts. The chain has TRBV4-2 and TRBJ2-1; maybe TRBD1 (6 bases). V dropped 6 bases and J dropped 9 bases, with 18 bases sitting between them. CDR1 is LGHNA and CDR2 is YNFKEQ in the germline V gene. The CDR3 spans 14 residues. This CDR3 reads CASRTMGAEAEQFF. The DNA of the CDR3 is TGTGCCAGCAGAACAATGGGGGCTGAGGCTGAGCAGTTCTTC.

By proportion, this clonotype is medium-sized. The V gene is TRBV7-9, the J gene TRBJ2-3; D is unresolved. The CDR3 is 14 residues long. V gave up 5 bases and J gave up 2 bases, with 11 bases separating them. Germline V gene data show CDR1 as SEHNR and CDR2 as FQNEAQ (reference sequence). CDR3 sequence (DNA): TGTGCCAGCAGCGCCCGGACCCACACAGATACGCAGTATTTT. This encodes CASSARTHTDTQYF.

V is TRBV7-8 and J is TRBJ2-3, with unresolved D. CDR1 and CDR2 (germline): SGHVS, FQNEAQ. The CDR3 runs to 14 residues. V gave up 0 bases and J gave up 2 bases, with 6 bases separating them. CDR3 in DNA: TGTGCCAGCAGCTTAGCGGAAATCACAGATACGCAGTATTTT. Translated: CASSLAEITDTQYF.

V is TRBV20-1 and J is TRBJ2-5; 7 bases line up with TRBD2. This CDR3 is built from 12 residues. After removal of 7 bases from V and 4 bases from J, the junction contained 6 bases not matched to a gene. CDR1 is DFQATT and CDR2 is SNEGSKA in the germline V gene (reference sequence). CDR3 protein: CSGGREGETQYF. The CDR3 coding sequence is TGCAGTGGTGGGAGGGAAGGAGAGACCCAGTACTTC.

This clonotype has ten or more counts. Its ends do not fully match the called genes, so a read error is possible. The V call is TRBV7-7, the J call TRBJ1-4, with D possibly being TRBD1 (6 bases). Germline CDR1 SSHAT, CDR2 FNYEAQ (reference sequence). The CDR3 is made up of 12 amino acids. CDR3 amino acids: CASRSEGGKLFF. The CDR3 nucleotides are TGTGCTAGCAGGAGCGAAGGGGGTAAACTGTTTTTT.

This clonotype was seen at least ten times. The chain employs TRBV20-1 and TRBJ2-3; no definite D call. Trimming took off 5 bases at V and 5 bases at J, with 20 bases between the two ends. Germline V lookup: CDR1 DFQATT, CDR2 SNEGSKA (reference sequence). This CDR3 has 15 residues. Here the CDR3 reads CSAAQVATSRDTQYF. CDR3 sequence (DNA): TGCAGTGCTGCCCAAGTGGCGACCTCCCGAGATACGCAGTATTTT.

This clonotype was counted many times. The gene calls are TRBV29-1 and TRBJ1-5, with 7 positions matching TRBD1. The CDR3 runs to 15 residues. V was clipped by 5 bases and J by 2 bases; unmatched bases: 9. Germline-derived CDR1 and CDR2 are SQVTM and ANQGSEA. For the CDR3, the DNA is TGCAGCGTTCGGGTAGGGGGCGGTGGCAATCAGCCCCAGCATTTT. It translates to CSVRVGGGGNQPQHF.

The rearrangement uses TRBV11-1 and TRBJ2-7, with D possibly being TRBD1 (5 bases). CDR1 and CDR2 from the germline V gene are SGHAT and FQDESV (reference sequence). V was trimmed by 1 base and J by 7 bases, leaving 11 bases between them. CDR3 size: 13 residues. DNA for the CDR3: TGTGCCAGCAGCTTAGAAGGGGCGAGGGAGCAGTACTTC. As protein: CASSLEGAREQYF.

V is TRBV28 and J is TRBJ1-2, with a weak D call TRBD1 (5 bases). Deletions cut 7 bases from V and 5 bases from J, with 17 bases between. This CDR3 spans 14 amino acids. Germline values: CDR1 MDHEN, CDR2 SYDVKM. As DNA, the CDR3 is TGTGCCAGCACCGCTGAAGGGGCTTGGTATGGCTACACCTTC. It encodes CASTAEGAWYGYTF.

J is TRBJ2-4 and V is TRBV7-9; D is perhaps TRBD1 or TRBD2 (5 bases each). The CDR3 spans 15 residues. From germline, CDR1 is SEHNR and CDR2 FQNEAQ (reference sequence). V dropped 5 bases and J dropped 3 bases, with 14 bases sitting between them. In DNA, the CDR3 is TGTGCCAGCAGCATGCCGGGACCGCGCAAAAACATTCAGTACTTC. Residues: CASSMPGPRKNIQYF. Looking up the rest from reference TRBV7-9 and TRBJ2-4 gives the full variable domain: DTGVSQNPRHKITKRGQNVTFRCDPISEHNRLYWYRQTLGQGPEFLTYFQNEAQLEKSRLLSDRFSAERPKGSFSTLEIQRTEQGDSAMYLCASSMPGPRKNIQYFGAGTRLSVL.

This clonotype was seen more than once but under ten times. Written as DNA, the CDR3 is TGTGCCAGCAGCTCTACAGGGGACCCGAACACCGGGGAGCTGTTTTTT. It translates to CASSSTGDPNTGELFF. The chain joins TRBV7-9 to TRBJ2-2; 7 bases line up with TRBD1. This CDR3 region has 16 residues. The trim removed 4 bases at V and 0 bases at J, leaving 5 bases unmatched. Germline CDR1 and CDR2: SEHNR and FQNEAQ (reference sequence).

This clonotype was found many times. The chain carries TRBV5-1 and TRBJ2-3; tentatively, D is TRBD1 (6 bases). V lost 5 bases to trimming and J lost 0 bases, with 10 bases between them. The CDR3 consists of 14 residues. Germline CDR1 reads SGHRS; CDR2 reads YFSETQ. CDR3 sequence (DNA): TGCGCCAGCAGTTACACAGGGAGCACAGATACGCAGTATTTT. Its translation: CASSYTGSTDTQYF. Using reference TRBV5-1 and TRBJ2-3 for the parts outside the CDR3, the full variable domain is KAGVTQTPRYLIKTRGQQVTLSCSPISGHRSVSWYQQTPGQGLQFLFEYFSETQRNKGNFPGRFSGRQFSNSRSEMNVSTLELGDSALYLCASSYTGSTDTQYFGPGTRLTVL.

This clonotype was observed many times. The chain has TRBV7-2 and TRBJ2-3; tentative D call: TRBD2 (7 bases). Germline V lookup: CDR1 SGHTA, CDR2 FQGNSA. V gave up 8 bases and J gave up 1 base, with 13 bases separating them. The CDR3 is 14 amino acids. The CDR3: CASFGGRGTDTQYF. CDR3 coding DNA: TGTGCCAGCTTCGGGGGGCGAGGCACAGATACGCAGTATTTT.

This clonotype was picked up a small number of times. CDR3 nucleotides: TGTGCCAGTAGTCGAGGGGGGCTAATAGATTCACCCCTCCACTTT. Encoded protein: CASSRGGLIDSPLHF. The J gene is TRBJ1-6, the V gene TRBV19; D possibly corresponds to TRBD1 (6 bases). CDR1 LNHDA and CDR2 SQIVND come from the germline V gene (reference sequence). The CDR3 contains 15 residues. V was clipped by 5 bases and J by 8 bases, with 16 bases between them.

This clonotype was seen ten or more times. The V and J genes are TRBV20-1 and TRBJ2-5; 10 positions agree with TRBD1. CDR1 and CDR2 from the germline V gene are DFQATT and SNEGSKA (reference sequence). With V trimmed by 5 bases and J by 5 bases, 8 bases remained unmatched. The CDR3 runs 14 residues. The CDR3, as DNA: TGCAGTGCTGCCGCGACAGGGGGCAGGGAGACCCAGTACTTC. This sequence encodes CSAAATGGRETQYF.

The sample holds many counts of this clonotype. This chain joins TRBV6-5 and TRBJ2-2, with 9 bases that match TRBD2. The CDR3 extends over 14 amino acids. With V trimmed by 6 bases and J by 2 bases, 1 base remained unmatched. The germline V gene encodes CDR1 MNHEY and CDR2 SVGAGI. CDR3 coding DNA: TGTGCCAGCAGGACTAGCGGCAACACCGGGGAGCTGTTTTTT. This gives the protein CASRTSGNTGELFF.